The 30 T cell receptor beta chains below all came from one sample that was sequenced in a study of regulatory T cells in long-lasting Graves disease. Time point indicated: newly diagnosed GD, antithyroid drugs for less than 3 months. Extracted RNA from PBMCs served as the source of the TCR library. Libraries of TCR beta came from iRepertoire HTBI primers plus Arm-PCR of CDR3 regions. From the multiplex PCR reads, TCRdb called clonotypes with MiXCR, one entry per CDR3 protein. Of under 400,000 distinct CDR3 sequences in the sample, around 17% were seen once. The data were also submitted as part of a second study, on T cells in Graves' hyperthyroidism and ophthalmopathy.

Sequenced material: peripheral blood mononuclear cells (PBMCs), taken at new diagnosis, from a patient treated with antithyroid drugs. These receptors came from a man aged 35 to 55 with Graves disease.

Ten or more counts support this clonotype. The chain has TRBV7-3 and TRBJ2-1; 9 nucleotides agree with TRBD1. Germline-derived CDR1 and CDR2 are SGHTA and FQGTGA. V gave up 4 bases and J gave up 9 bases; unmatched junction bases: 7. CDR3 length equals 14 residues. The chain's CDR3 is CASSSGDRAREQFF. In nucleotides, the CDR3 is TGTGCCAGCAGCTCAGGGGACAGGGCGCGTGAGCAGTTCTTC.

In its sample, this clonotype was seen a few times. The chain carries TRBV14 and TRBJ1-1; D might be TRBD1 (6 bases). V was trimmed by 6 bases and J by 5 bases, leaving 16 bases between them. The CDR3 loop spans 14 amino acids. Germline CDR1 and CDR2: SGHDN and FVKESK. Written as DNA, the CDR3 is TGTGCCAGCAGTTTCTATCGTAGGGGGACTGAAGCTTTCTTT. This translates into CASSFYRRGTEAFF.

There are a few counts of this clonotype. Since a far larger clone is one base different, this is likely a read error. This chain connects TRBV6-2 or TRBV6-3 to TRBJ2-4; D is undetermined. The closer fit of TRBJ1-2 to the DNA end suggests the J call may be wrong. Germline V gene data show CDR1 as MNHEY and CDR2 as SVGEGT. This CDR3 is built from 14 residues. The CDR3 reads CASSPMSAVHGYTF. Written as DNA, the CDR3 is TGTGCCAGCAGCCCAATGTCAGCCGTCCATGGCTACACCTTC.

This clonotype occurred a few times. The chain recombines TRBV10-2 with TRBJ1-2; D gene uncertain. The CDR3 is made up of 13 amino acids. In germline, CDR1 is WSHSY, CDR2 SAAADI. V was cut by 3 bases and J by 1 base, with 6 bases left in between. As DNA, the CDR3 is TGCGCCAGCAGTGACGGGATTAACTATGGCTACACCTTC. Translation gives CASSDGINYGYTF.

This clonotype was counted at least ten times. V is TRBV11-2 and J is TRBJ2-1, with 9 bases identical to TRBD2. The length of the CDR3 is 16 residues. The J segment lost 3 bases and the V segment lost 6 bases, leaving 9 bases of the junction unmatched. Germline CDR1 and CDR2: SGHAT and FQNNGV. The chain's CDR3 is CASRGLSGGRYNEQFF. DNA of the CDR3: TGTGCCAGCAGGGGCCTTAGCGGGGGCCGCTACAATGAGCAGTTCTTC.

The chain is built from TRBV11-2 and TRBJ2-5, with a weak D call TRBD2 (7 bases). CDR1 and CDR2 (germline): SGHAT, FQNNGV. The CDR3 spans 13 residues. The V end lost 5 bases, the J end lost 10 bases, and 17 bases lay between the germline ends. CDR3 loop: CASSPPGEGDQYF. CDR3 bases: TGTGCCAGCAGCCCCCCCGGGGAGGGGGACCAGTACTTC.

This clonotype was counted ten times or more. V usage is TRBV6-5 and J usage is TRBJ2-1, with D perhaps being TRBD1 or TRBD2 (6 bases each). Between the trimmed V and J ends, which lost 2 bases and 8 bases, there was a span of 22 bases. Germline lookup yields CDR1 MNHEY and CDR2 SVGAGI. The CDR3 has 17 amino acids. The CDR3 nucleotides read TGTGCCAGCAGTTACACTGGGGGGCCGCGCGGGTTTTATGAGCAGTTCTTC. Protein: CASSYTGGPRGFYEQFF.

Of note for this clonotype: A much larger clone lies one base from this, so it may be a read error. The conserved closing phenylalanine or tryptophan is absent in this CDR3, likely reflecting a read error. This chain connects TRBV2 to TRBJ2-1; TRBD2 matches at 10 bases. V lost 2 bases, J lost 10 bases, and 8 bases stayed unmatched. The germline V gene has CDR1 SNHLY and CDR2 FYNNEI. The CDR3 consists of 15 residues. DNA for the CDR3: TGTGCCAGCAGTGAATCGAGCGGGGGGGTTTTAGAGCAGTTCCTC. Encoded protein: CASSESSGGVLEQFL.

This clonotype came up many times. The rearrangement joins TRBV2 to TRBJ2-1; D call uncertain. The V gene lost 4 bases and the J gene lost 0 bases, with 7 bases spanning the gap. This CDR3 spans 14 amino acids. Per germline, CDR1 SNHLY and CDR2 FYNNEI. The chain's CDR3 is CASSAGPSYNEQFF. For the CDR3, the DNA is TGTGCCAGCAGTGCGGGCCCCTCCTACAATGAGCAGTTCTTC.

This clonotype was detected ten times or more. The chain has TRBV18 and TRBJ2-1; no reliable D call. The CDR3 spans 14 residues. Germline V gene sequence: CDR1 KGHSH, CDR2 LQKENI. V lost 6 bases and J 5 bases, leaving 14 bases between the germline ends. CDR3 nucleotides: TGTGCCAGCTCCCCGGTCATAGGCAACAATGAGCAGTTCTTC. Translation: CASSPVIGNNEQFF.

This clonotype was counted ten times or more. The gene calls are TRBV12-3 or TRBV12-4 and TRBJ1-6; D is unclear. Trimming pared 8 bases from V and 9 bases from J, leaving 17 bases between. CDR3 length equals 14 residues. CDR3 sequence reads: CASGKSSLSSPLHF. The CDR3 coding sequence is TGTGCCAGCGGAAAATCAAGTTTATCTTCACCCCTCCACTTT.

The table lists this clonotype with many counts. The rearrangement uses TRBV7-8 and TRBJ2-5; 7 nucleotides agree with TRBD1. The junction had 12 bases not matched to a gene; V was cut back by 3 bases and J by 5 bases. The CDR3 has 16 amino acids. Germline assignment: CDR1 SGHVS and CDR2 FQNEAQ. The CDR3 spells CASSLGFRQGSETQYF. CDR3 bases: TGTGCCAGCAGCTTGGGATTTCGACAGGGTTCGGAGACCCAGTACTTC. Full variable domain (rest looked up from reference TRBV7-8 and TRBJ2-5): GAGVSQSPRYKVAKRGQDVALRCDPISGHVSLFWYQQALGQGPEFLTYFQNEAQLDKSGLPSDRFFAERPEGSVSTLKIQRTQQEDSAVYLCASSLGFRQGSETQYFGPGTRLLVL.

There are many counts of this clonotype. V usage is TRBV20-1 and J usage is TRBJ2-7, with TRBD2 as a possible D gene (6 bases). Trimming pared 6 bases from V and 4 bases from J, leaving 16 bases between. Looked up from germline, CDR1 is DFQATT and CDR2 is SNEGSKA (reference sequence). The CDR3 is 13 amino acids. This CDR3 reads CSATPGGGYEQYF. In DNA form, the CDR3 reads TGCAGTGCGACCCCTGGGGGAGGTTACGAGCAGTACTTC.

This clonotype has a handful of counts. This sequence joins TRBV6-1 and TRBJ2-4, with 8 bases lining up with TRBD1. Germline V gives CDR1 MNHNS, CDR2 SASEGT. The CDR3 has 18 amino acids. With V trimmed by 2 bases and J by 3 bases, 12 bases remained unmatched. CDR3 amino acids: CASSESRVRGLDKNIQYF. CDR3 sequence (DNA): TGTGCCAGCAGTGAATCCAGAGTCAGGGGGCTGGACAAAAACATTCAGTACTTC.

This clonotype was detected many times. This chain joins TRBV18 and TRBJ2-3; no definite D call. The CDR3 has 15 residues. The germline gives CDR1 KGHSH, CDR2 LQKENI. Trimming pared 3 bases from V and 0 bases from J, leaving 10 bases between. In nucleotides, the CDR3 is TGTGCCAGCTCACCCTGGGTAGGGAGCACAGATACGCAGTATTTT. Protein sequence: CASSPWVGSTDTQYF.

This chain uses TRBV20-1 with TRBJ1-3, with D possibly being TRBD1 (6 bases). The germline V gene has CDR1 DFQATT and CDR2 SNEGSKA (reference sequence). V shed 3 bases and J shed 3 bases, with 12 bases lying between them. The CDR3 extends over 14 amino acids. The CDR3 region has the DNA TGCAGTGCTAGTGTGGGGGCGGTTGGAAACACCATATATTTT. Its protein product is CSASVGAVGNTIYF.

The count of this clonotype is one. This is likely an artifact of a read error, given a far larger clone one base away. The rearrangement links TRBV7-2 to TRBJ1-1, with D possibly being TRBD1 (6 bases). Germline CDR1 SGHTA, CDR2 FQGNSA. The CDR3 is made up of 16 amino acids. The CDR3 DNA reads as TGTGCCGGCAGCTCAAACCCAGGGGTTGGAGACACTGAAGCTTTCTTT. Its protein product is CAGSSNPGVGDTEAFF.

The sample holds many counts of this clonotype. The CDR3 reads CASSHRANQPQHF. CDR3 nucleotide sequence: TGTGCCAGCAGTCACAGGGCTAATCAGCCCCAGCATTTT. The gene calls are TRBV27 and TRBJ1-5; maybe TRBD1 (6 bases). The germline V gene has CDR1 MNHEY and CDR2 SMNVEV (reference sequence). The CDR3 has 13 amino acids. V was trimmed by 5 bases and J by 4 bases, leaving 9 bases between them.

This clonotype was observed many times. The V gene is TRBV28, the J gene TRBJ2-2, with 7 positions matching TRBD2. CDR1 is MDHEN and CDR2 is SYDVKM in the germline V gene. This CDR3 has 15 residues. V gave up 3 bases and J gave up 1 base; unmatched junction bases: 2. CDR3 DNA sequence: TGTGCCAGCAGTTTTGCGGGGGAGAACACCGGGGAGCTGTTTTTT. This sequence encodes CASSFAGENTGELFF.

This clonotype appeared many times. The V gene is TRBV28, the J gene TRBJ2-7; 8 bases are a match to TRBD2. V was pared by 1 base and J by 0 bases, with 2 bases of the junction left unmatched. The CDR3 loop spans 15 amino acids. CDR1 and CDR2 from the germline V gene are MDHEN and SYDVKM. CDR3 sequence: CASSLFTSGSYEQYF. The CDR3 nucleotides are TGTGCCAGCAGTTTATTCACTAGCGGCTCCTACGAGCAGTACTTC.

The sample holds a few counts of this clonotype. A much larger clone sits a single nucleotide away, making a read error possible. The gene calls are TRBV20-1 and TRBJ2-5; unclear D gene. With 6 bases removed from V and 1 base from J, the gap between germline ends came to 15 bases. The CDR3 runs 14 residues. In germline, CDR1 is DFQATT, CDR2 SNEGSKA (reference sequence). For the CDR3, the DNA is TGCAGTGCCCGAGGTTGGCATCTCCAAGAGACCCAGTACTTC. It specifies CSARGWHLQETQYF.

This chain connects TRBV2 to TRBJ1-2; a possible D gene is TRBD1 (6 bases). Between the trimmed V and J ends, which lost 7 bases and 4 bases, there was a span of 16 bases. CDR1 is SNHLY and CDR2 is FYNNEI in the germline V gene. CDR3 length: 14 amino acids. CDR3 sequence: CASNSEEGGYGYTF. The CDR3 bases are TGTGCCAGCAACTCAGAGGAAGGGGGCTATGGCTACACCTTC.

This clonotype was counted at least ten times. In DNA, the CDR3 is TGTGCCAGCCGCTATAATGGGGGGGCAAACACCGGGGAGCTGTTTTTT. Translating gives CASRYNGGANTGELFF. This chain joins TRBV7-2 and TRBJ2-2; weak D call: TRBD2 (7 bases). This CDR3 is 16 amino acids long. Trimming took 8 bases from V and 2 from J, leaving 18 bases between them. Looked up from germline, CDR1 is SGHTA and CDR2 is FQGNSA.

The chain couples TRBV7-9 to TRBJ2-3; a possible D gene is TRBD2 (5 bases). Trimming took 5 bases from V and 1 from J, leaving 13 bases between them. CDR1 and CDR2 (germline): SEHNR, FQNEAQ (reference sequence). The CDR3 covers 15 residues. CDR3 sequence reads: CASSPPGSGTDTQYF. CDR3 sequence (DNA): TGTGCCAGCAGCCCCCCGGGGTCGGGCACAGATACGCAGTATTTT.

This clonotype was observed a handful of times. The rearrangement joins TRBV28 to TRBJ2-2; 8 bases match TRBD1. Losses at the gene ends were 4 bases for V and 4 bases for J; bases not matched to a gene: 5. Germline CDR1 and CDR2: MDHEN and SYDVKM. This CDR3 contains 15 residues. The chain's CDR3 is CASSSGQGRTGELFF. In DNA form, the CDR3 reads TGTGCCAGCAGTTCCGGACAGGGTCGCACCGGGGAGCTGTTTTTT.

The rearrangement links TRBV6-2 or TRBV6-3 to TRBJ2-1, with 13 bases matching TRBD2. Germline V gene data show CDR1 as MNHEY and CDR2 as SVGEGT. J was trimmed by 9 bases and V by 7 bases; bases with no gene match: 9. CDR3 length equals 15 residues. The CDR3 reads CASTYWTSGGVEQFF. CDR3 bases: TGTGCCAGCACCTACTGGACTAGCGGGGGCGTTGAGCAGTTCTTC.

To note about this clonotype: No conserved phenylalanine or tryptophan ends this CDR3, so it is likely a read error. The rearrangement joins TRBV28 to TRBJ2-7, with 11 bases identical to TRBD2. There are 15 residues in the CDR3. In germline, CDR1 is MDHEN, CDR2 SYDVKM. Trimming at V came to 7 bases and at J to 3 bases, leaving 8 bases not matched to a gene. Here the CDR3 reads CASTYTSGGSYEQYS. DNA for the CDR3: TGTGCCAGCACCTATACTAGCGGGGGAAGCTACGAGCAGTACTCC.

This clonotype was picked up many times. This chain connects TRBV13 to TRBJ2-1; 8 bases are shared with TRBD2. The CDR3 loop spans 13 amino acids. The germline V gene has CDR1 PRHDT and CDR2 FYEKMQ (reference sequence). The junction had 8 bases not matched to a gene; V was cut back by 8 bases and J by 8 bases. The CDR3 region is CASGRLANDEQFF. The CDR3 region has the DNA TGTGCCAGCGGGAGACTAGCGAATGATGAGCAGTTCTTC.

In its sample, this clonotype was seen many times. The chain is built from TRBV2 and TRBJ1-5; 9 nucleotides agree with TRBD1. From germline, CDR1 is SNHLY and CDR2 FYNNEI. V lost 6 bases to trimming and J lost 4 bases; unmatched junction nucleotides: 7. The CDR3 runs 15 residues. The CDR3 sequence is CASSGGQGRNQPQHF. In DNA, the CDR3 is TGTGCCAGCAGCGGGGGACAGGGAAGAAATCAGCCCCAGCATTTT.

This clonotype was found many times. V usage is TRBV4-1 and J usage is TRBJ2-7, with 8 positions matching TRBD1. After removal of 4 bases from V and 6 bases from J, the junction contained 11 bases not matched to a gene. Germline assignment: CDR1 MGHRA and CDR2 YSYEKL. This CDR3 has 15 residues. In DNA form, the CDR3 reads TGCGCCAGCAGCCCCCCGGACAGGGAGTGGGGCGAGCAGTACTTC. It specifies CASSPPDREWGEQYF.